This TCR beta chain was sequenced during a study of beta chain features in type 1 diabetes (dated by TCRdb to the late 2010s). With respect to the entire study: Patients and healthy donors did not differ in mean age, gender distribution, total cell number or subset yield. The study compared the TCRB repertoires of sorted circulating CD4+ T cell subsets in recently diagnosed type 1 diabetes patients with those in matched healthy donors. Regulatory and stem cell-like memory subsets were obtained from only 8 patients and roughly 8 healthy donors, while naive and central memory subsets were obtained from all 30 or so donors. A total of 85 million to 140 million sorted cells were examined across all samples, and a strong correlation was observed between cell number per subset and RNA yield.

Beyond this particular receptor, the publication reports: At VDJ recombination sites, patients with type 1 diabetes made fewer insertions and deleted more nucleotides, a pattern implying thymic rearrangement abnormalities. Shorter templates might have been favored by PCR, but patient and control samples were amplified and corrected together, so both groups would have been affected equally by any skew. Because the HLA sub-analyses included only small numbers of individuals, any influence of HLA type on TCRB rearrangement was left unresolved. Type 1 diabetes patients showed a moderate but significant shortening of TCRB CDR3 length in all four CD4+ subsets. Because cDNA was sequenced instead of genomic DNA, activated cells with high expression could be over-represented, although the groups did not differ in activation or CD3 levels. The naive, central memory and regulatory TCRB repertoires appeared to resemble one another more closely among patients than among healthy donors.

This clone has just a few counts. Its antigen target is currently unknown. Base qualities are not at hand, and no much larger clone is one base apart. This sample includes further DNA sequences coding for the same CDR3. The entire amount of isolated RNA was reverse transcribed using the High Capacity cDNA Reverse Transcription Kit, so the sequenced TCRB transcripts were expressed ones. Naive, central memory and regulatory T cell samples underwent deep immunoSEQ sequencing, averaging around 3.6 million total reads per sample. After sorted cells were lysed in RLT buffer, RNA was extracted with DNase-treated RNeasy Micro or Mini kits, with the choice depending on cell number. To prevent cross-contamination, each cell subset was processed individually, whereas patient and healthy donor samples were processed jointly. Using the immunoSEQ multiplex PCR, TCRB sequences were amplified from cDNA into 87-bp fragments spanning the CDR3 region. Sequencing of the amplicons was done on the Illumina HiSeq platform. Regarding the original processing steps: PCR bias was computationally corrected using synthetic template baselines, reads within Hamming distance 2 were collapsed, and singletons that could not be merged were discarded. By aligning reads against IMGT, V, D and J genes, CDR3 length, and insertions or deletions at six rearrangement sites were assigned. Clonotype counts were normalized to sorted cell number within each subset before computing true diversity and Gini coefficients with the tcR R package. Repertoire sharing was quantified using the overlap coefficient calculated on TCRB nucleotide sequences. As a proxy for the pre-selection repertoire, out-of-frame TCRB sequences from naive cells were analyzed. TCRdb stores this immuneACCESS table with in-frame sequences only. Part of the clones is absent; in the studies checked, under half of the shortfall reflects unresolved V genes, and no reason is known for the rest. The V and J calls and clone size are taken from that table; D and trimming were inferred from the DNA. Within this sample are 550,000 to 850,000 clones, with around an eighth of them counted one time only. Less than 0.025% of the sample belongs to the ten largest clones.

V was cut back by 4 bases and J by 1 base, leaving a gap of 7 bases between them. In the germline V gene, CDR1 corresponds to MNHNS and CDR2 to SASEGT. The cysteine opens and the phenylalanine closes a CDR3 of 13 amino acids. Only the CDR3 region is kept as DNA, spanning 39 bases read in frame from base 1. From each donor, a single peripheral blood sample of about 100 mL on average was drawn into heparinised tubes. A BD FACSAria II and a panel including CD45RO, CCR7, CD25, CD127, CD95 and CD27 were used to sort naive, central memory, regulatory and stem cell-like memory CD4+ T cells. Purity was above 98% for every sorted population. PBMCs were isolated immediately by Lymphoprep density gradient centrifugation and stained directly without culture. Samples were stained and sorted in pairs, with one healthy donor and one patient per experiment, so that batch effects were minimized.

The origin of this receptor is a man aged 18 to 30 with type 1 diabetes. Sample: naive CD4+ T cells from blood. In light of the paper, this sample's cell subset or site label describes: true naive CD4+ T cells. The rearranged segments are TRBV6-1 and TRBJ1-1, and TRBD1 may be the D gene, going by 5 matching bases. The CDR3 in this case is CASSATANTEAFF. The nucleotides read TGTGCCAGCAGTGCGACAGCGAACACTGAAGCTTTCTTT.